The 4 T cell receptor beta chains listed next were all sequenced from one sample in a study of response to subunit inactivated influenza vaccine listed by TCRdb under 2018. Libraries were prepared through RT-PCR. The instrument was an Illumina HiSeq 2500. Using fastp at Q25 and MiXCR, TCRdb reprocessed the public reads and kept productive beta chains. One record per CDR3 amino acid sequence lists the most common genes and DNA. The sample includes about 310,000 distinct CDR3 sequences, with roughly 22% observed a single time. About 9.4% of the sample is in the top ten clones. The sequencing used PBMCs from blood, collected about 20 months after vaccination. These receptors were obtained from a man between 50 and 75 years old who received an inactivated influenza vaccine. Donor details come from another sample of the same person, matched by shared clones.

This clonotype has more than one count but fewer than ten. The chain is built from TRBV15 and TRBJ1-1, with 8 bases that match TRBD1. V was clipped by 0 bases and J by 0 bases; unmatched bases: 0. This CDR3 is built from 15 residues. Germline CDR1 is LNHNV and CDR2 is YYDKDF (reference sequence). In nucleotides, the CDR3 is TGTGCCACCAGCAGAGAGGACAGGGTGAACACTGAAGCTTTCTTT. It specifies CATSREDRVNTEAFF.

The chain carries TRBV18 and TRBJ2-3; 11 bases are a match to TRBD2. The CDR3 loop spans 17 amino acids. V lost 2 bases and J lost 3; bases outside the gene matches: 7. Per the germline V gene, CDR1 is KGHSH and CDR2 is LQKENI. The CDR3 protein is CASSPISLAGVTDTQYF. CDR3 bases: TGTGCCAGCTCACCAATCTCACTAGCGGGAGTTACAGATACGCAGTATTTT.

In this sample, this clonotype turned up a few times. The gene calls are TRBV28 and TRBJ2-7; possible D gene TRBD2, 6 bases. V was shortened by 8 bases and J by 5 bases, with 13 bases between the two germline ends. The CDR3 consists of 12 residues. Germline lookup yields CDR1 MDHEN and CDR2 SYDVKM. The CDR3 region has the DNA TGTGCCAGCGGAGGGTTAGACAACGAGCAGTACTTC. Translated: CASGGLDNEQYF.

This clonotype has only a few counts. The chain couples TRBV9 to TRBJ2-1; maybe TRBD2 (5 bases). This CDR3 region has 13 residues. Germline CDR1 and CDR2: SGDLS and YYNGEE. Between the trimmed V and J ends, which lost 0 bases and 9 bases, there was a span of 10 bases. The CDR3 region is CASSVVSGSEQFF. In DNA, the CDR3 is TGTGCCAGCAGCGTAGTTTCGGGGAGTGAGCAGTTCTTC.